Below, 30 T cell receptor beta chains from the same sample are listed, as sequenced in a study of cytomegalovirus exposure and HLA in healthy donors. The PCR was carried out with 60 Vbeta primers and 13 Jbeta primers. The data were produced by immunoSEQ multiplex PCR, yet TCRdb's version contains in-frame clones alone and is incomplete. Here the sample spans 140,000 or so clones, roughly 80% being singletons. The specimen was PBMCs. These receptors came from a woman aged 35 to 49 in good health and CMV-seropositive.

CDR3 residues: CASSLAAGAGANVLTF. The CDR3 DNA is TGTGCCAGCAGCTTAGCGGCAGGGGCTGGGGCCAACGTCCTGACTTTC. The gene calls are TRBV7-3 and TRBJ2-6; D possibly corresponds to TRBD1 (6 bases). Germline V CDR1 and CDR2: SGHTA, FQGTGA. V lost 2 bases and J lost 2, with 10 bases in between. This CDR3 region has 16 residues.

This chain uses TRBV27 with TRBJ1-5, with a weak D call TRBD1 (6 bases). The ends were cut back, 0 bases at V and 3 bases at J, with 15 bases in the middle. Germline CDR1 is MNHEY and CDR2 is SMNVEV (reference sequence). The CDR3 is 17 residues long. The CDR3 here is CASSLSRGRIPNQPQHF. The CDR3, as DNA: TGTGCCAGCAGTTTATCGCGGGGGCGAATACCCAATCAGCCCCAGCATTTT.

V usage is TRBV7-2 and J usage is TRBJ2-1; 9 bases map to TRBD1. Germline trimming cut 4 bases from V and 9 bases from J; bases unmatched to any gene: 7. CDR3 size: 14 residues. Germline V gene data show CDR1 as SGHTA and CDR2 as FQGNSA. The CDR3 spells CASSSNRGQGEQFF. In DNA form, the CDR3 reads TGTGCCAGCAGCTCCAACAGGGGGCAAGGTGAGCAGTTCTTC.

The chain carries TRBV7-2 and TRBJ2-1; D is perhaps TRBD1 (7 bases). This CDR3 is 15 amino acids long. The V gene's germline CDR1 is SGHTA and CDR2 FQGNSA. V was shortened by 5 bases and J by 4 bases, with 15 bases between the two germline ends. In nucleotides, the CDR3 is TGTGCCAGCAGCCCGGCGGGACAGACTTACAATGAGCAGTTCTTC. This codes for CASSPAGQTYNEQFF.

The rearrangement links TRBV11-2 to TRBJ2-1; D might be TRBD2 (6 bases). Trimming stripped 1 base from V and 4 bases from J, with 11 bases between. CDR3 length: 15 residues. Germline CDR1 and CDR2: SGHAT and FQNNGV. CDR3 amino acids: CASSLAGGPYNEQFF. The CDR3 DNA is TGTGCCAGCAGCTTAGCCGGGGGTCCTTACAATGAGCAGTTCTTC. Filled out from reference TRBV11-2 and TRBJ2-1, the complete variable domain reads EAGVAQSPRYKIIEKRQSVAFWCNPISGHATLYWYQQILGQGPKLLIQFQNNGVVDDSQLPKDRFSAERLKGVDSTLKIQPAKLEDSAVYLCASSLAGGPYNEQFFGPGTRLTVL.

This chain uses TRBV28 with TRBJ2-3; TRBD2 matches at 12 bases. With 7 bases clipped from V and 7 bases from J, the junction kept 6 bases outside the gene matches. Germline CDR1 is MDHEN and CDR2 is SYDVKM. This CDR3 is built from 14 residues. DNA of the CDR3: TGTGCCAGCATTACTAGCGGGGGGAGGAATACGCAGTATTTT. It specifies CASITSGGRNTQYF.

The gene calls are TRBV7-2 and TRBJ2-3, with 7 bases aligning to TRBD2. Germline V gene lookup returns CDR1 SGHTA and CDR2 FQGNSA. The ends lost 1 base at V and 6 bases at J; junction bases unmatched: 7. This CDR3 comprises 15 residues. The CDR3 is CASSLGGSRADTQYF. The CDR3 DNA reads TGTGCCAGCAGCTTAGGCGGGAGTAGGGCGGATACGCAGTATTTT.

CDR3 region: CASSNPWAGGQETQYF. Written as DNA, the CDR3 is TGTGCCAGTAGCAACCCCTGGGCGGGAGGACAAGAGACCCAGTACTTC. The genes are TRBV19 and TRBJ2-5, with 8 bases that match TRBD2. The CDR3 extends over 16 amino acids. The germline CDR1 and CDR2 sequences are LNHDA and SQIVND (reference sequence). V shed 6 bases and J 2 bases; nucleotides not matched to a gene: 11.

The chain recombines TRBV5-1 with TRBJ2-3; a possible D gene is TRBD2 (7 bases). Germline V gene sequence: CDR1 SGHRS, CDR2 YFSETQ. The CDR3 length is 17 residues. Between the trimmed V and J ends, which lost 4 bases and 1 base, there was a span of 19 bases. CDR3: CASSGEKGGGGTDTQYF. CDR3 nucleotides: TGCGCCAGCAGCGGGGAAAAAGGGGGGGGCGGCACAGATACGCAGTATTTT.

J is TRBJ2-3 and V is TRBV6-1; 8 bases line up with TRBD2. V lost 3 bases, J lost 0 bases, and 5 bases stayed unmatched. CDR1 and CDR2 from the germline V gene are MNHNS and SASEGT. CDR3 length: 16 amino acids. The CDR3 coding sequence is TGTGCCAGCAGTGACCTAGCGGGTGATAGCACAGATACGCAGTATTTT. Amino acid sequence: CASSDLAGDSTDTQYF.

J is TRBJ2-7 and V is TRBV6-1; 14 bases fit TRBD2. The V segment lost 4 bases and the J segment 4 bases; nucleotides outside the gene matches: 3. Germline lookup yields CDR1 MNHNS and CDR2 SASEGT. The CDR3 is made up of 15 amino acids. The CDR3: CASSVGTSGGYEQYF. The CDR3 region has the DNA TGTGCCAGCAGTGTCGGGACTAGCGGGGGTTACGAGCAGTACTTC.

The J gene is TRBJ2-1, the V gene TRBV5-1; tentatively, D is TRBD2 (6 bases). This CDR3 contains 13 residues. The V gene lost 0 bases and the J gene lost 7 bases, with 8 bases spanning the gap. CDR1 SGHRS and CDR2 YFSETQ come from the germline V gene. The DNA of the CDR3 is TGCGCCAGCAGCTTGGTTGGGGGGAATGAGCAGTTCTTC. Its protein product is CASSLVGGNEQFF.

CDR3 nucleotide sequence: TGTGCCAGCAGCCCTGGGACAGGGAGCACAGATACGCAGTATTTT. Protein product: CASSPGTGSTDTQYF. The gene calls are TRBV7-9 and TRBJ2-3, with 9 bases matching TRBD1. This CDR3 has 15 residues. Germline lookup yields CDR1 SEHNR and CDR2 FQNEAQ (reference sequence). With 5 bases clipped from V and 0 bases from J, the junction kept 3 bases outside the gene matches. Full variable domain (rest looked up from reference TRBV7-9 and TRBJ2-3): DTGVSQNPRHKITKRGQNVTFRCDPISEHNRLYWYRQTLGQGPEFLTYFQNEAQLEKSRLLSDRFSAERPKGSFSTLEIQRTEQGDSAMYLCASSPGTGSTDTQYFGPGTRLTVL.

The V and J genes are TRBV6-1 and TRBJ1-2; the D gene is possibly TRBD1 (5 bases). This CDR3 has 13 amino acids. V was trimmed by 2 bases and J by 4 bases, leaving 8 bases between them. Looked up from germline, CDR1 is MNHNS and CDR2 is SASEGT. The CDR3 here is CASSEYRSYGYTF. In DNA form, the CDR3 reads TGTGCCAGCAGTGAATACAGGAGCTATGGCTACACCTTC.

The V gene is TRBV5-4, the J gene TRBJ2-5; 9 nucleotides line up with TRBD2. Germline V gene data show CDR1 as SGHNT and CDR2 as YYREEE (reference sequence). With 1 base clipped from V and 5 bases from J, the junction kept 12 bases outside the gene matches. The CDR3 consists of 17 residues. The CDR3 region has the DNA TGTGCCAGCAGCTTGCCCGTGGGACTAGCAGGTGGGGAGACCCAGTACTTC. As protein: CASSLPVGLAGGETQYF. Supplemented by reference TRBV5-4 and TRBJ2-5, the full variable domain reads ETGVTQSPTHLIKTRGQQVTLRCSSQSGHNTVSWYQQALGQGPQFIFQYYREEENGRGNFPPRFSGLQFPNYSSELNVNALELDDSALYLCASSLPVGLAGGETQYFGPGTRLLVL.

This clone was seen only a few times. The rearrangement uses TRBV19 and TRBJ1-5; 9 nucleotides match TRBD1. V trimming: 3 bases; J trimming: 1 base; junction bases outside the gene matches: 4. CDR1 and CDR2 from the germline V gene are LNHDA and SQIVND (reference sequence). The CDR3 spans 16 residues. The CDR3 DNA sequence: TGTGCCAGTAGTATCTACGGGACAGGGAGCAATCAGCCCCAGCATTTT. It codes for CASSIYGTGSNQPQHF.

The chain employs TRBV11-2 and TRBJ2-7, with 8 bases identical to TRBD1. The junction had 2 bases not matched to a gene; V was cut back by 4 bases and J by 3 bases. This CDR3 contains 13 residues. Germline V lookup: CDR1 SGHAT, CDR2 FQNNGV. The CDR3, as DNA: TGTGCCAGCAGCTCCACAGGGGGCTACGAGCAGTACTTC. Translating gives CASSSTGGYEQYF.

The genes are TRBV6-6 and TRBJ2-2; 12 nucleotides line up with TRBD1. V trimming: 7 bases; J trimming: 6 bases; junction bases outside the gene matches: 3. Germline V gives CDR1 MNHNY, CDR2 SVGAGI (reference sequence). CDR3 length: 14 amino acids. CDR3 sequence reads: CASKGTGGSGELFF. DNA of the CDR3: TGTGCCAGCAAGGGGACAGGGGGCTCCGGGGAGCTGTTTTTT.

The chain has TRBV27 and TRBJ2-6; 12 nucleotides agree with TRBD2. The CDR3 runs 19 residues. The V and J ends lost 4 bases and 4 bases, in that order; junction bases with no gene match: 11. Germline V gene sequence: CDR1 MNHEY, CDR2 SMNVEV (reference sequence). The CDR3 protein is CASSSRRLAGGEGANVLTF. The CDR3 nucleotides read TGTGCCAGCAGTTCCCGCCGCCTAGCGGGAGGGGAAGGGGCCAACGTCCTGACTTTC.

The chain links TRBV25-1 to TRBJ2-7, with D hard to call. From germline, CDR1 is MGHDK and CDR2 SYGVNS. Trimming removed 1 base from V and 0 bases from J, with 7 bases in between. The CDR3 has 14 residues. In DNA form, the CDR3 reads TGTGCCAGCAGTGAATCGTACGGCTCCTACGAGCAGTACTTC. Its translation: CASSESYGSYEQYF.

The chain uses TRBV25-1 and TRBJ2-5, with 9 bases fitting TRBD2. The better agreement between TRBJ2-7 and the DNA end casts doubt on the J call. CDR1 and CDR2 (germline): MGHDK, SYGVNS. CDR3 length: 14 residues. The CDR3 here is CASSTAGGTYEQYF. The CDR3 nucleotides are TGTGCCAGCAGTACAGCGGGAGGAACCTACGAGCAGTACTTC.

Turning to this clone: Relative to the germline gene, one junction end is altered; a read error may explain this. The rearrangement joins TRBV7-9 to TRBJ1-2, with D possibly TRBD1 on 5 matching bases. Germline V gene sequence: CDR1 SEHNR, CDR2 FQNEAQ (reference sequence). This CDR3 has 16 residues. The CDR3 is CSSSLGVGGVAYGYTF. The CDR3 coding sequence is TGTTCCAGCAGCTTAGGGGTTGGAGGGGTTGCCTATGGCTACACCTTC.

The J gene is TRBJ2-4, the V gene TRBV28; TRBD2 might be the D (5 bases). This CDR3 contains 16 residues. The germline V and J ends were trimmed by 4 bases and 0 bases, with 13 bases remaining between them. Per the germline V gene, CDR1 is MDHEN and CDR2 is SYDVKM. Here the CDR3 DNA reads TGTGCCAGCAGTTCATCCGGGGAGATAGCCAAAAACATTCAGTACTTC. This gives the protein CASSSSGEIAKNIQYF.

The rearrangement links TRBV5-6 to TRBJ2-2; D not certain. The V and J ends lost 0 bases and 6 bases respectively, with 6 bases between them. CDR1 and CDR2 (germline): SGHDT, YYEEEE. This CDR3 spans 13 amino acids. For the CDR3, the DNA is TGTGCCAGCAGCTTGGCTACGCCCGGGGAGCTGTTTTTT. It codes for CASSLATPGELFF.

The chain has TRBV15 and TRBJ2-5; the D gene is possibly TRBD2 (6 bases). V was pared by 0 bases and J by 5 bases, with 13 bases between. Germline CDR1 reads LNHNV; CDR2 reads YYDKDF (reference sequence). The CDR3 loop spans 15 amino acids. As DNA, the CDR3 is TGTGCCACCAGCAGAGATAACCGAGGAGGGGAGACCCAGTACTTC. Translated, it gives CATSRDNRGGETQYF.

As concerns this clone: The same CDR3 is also encoded by other DNA sequences in this sample. This sequence joins TRBV25-1 and TRBJ2-3; perhaps TRBD1 as D (5 bases). This CDR3 has 15 residues. CDR1 is MGHDK and CDR2 is SYGVNS in the germline V gene. Trimming stripped 1 base from V and 3 bases from J, with 11 bases between. The CDR3 loop reads CASSELAGLTDTQYF. The CDR3 DNA reads TGTGCCAGCAGTGAATTGGCAGGGTTGACAGATACGCAGTATTTT.

The gene calls are TRBV11-3 and TRBJ2-7; 7 positions agree with TRBD2. Per germline, CDR1 SGHNT and CDR2 YENEEA. The CDR3 loop spans 14 amino acids. The J segment lost 5 bases and the V segment lost 5 bases, leaving 9 bases of the junction unmatched. The CDR3 nucleotides read TGTGCCAGCAGCCCAAACGGGAGGACCCACGAGCAGTACTTC. Translating gives CASSPNGRTHEQYF.

The chain carries TRBV18 and TRBJ2-3; D might be TRBD1 (5 bases). This CDR3 region has 14 residues. CDR1 and CDR2 (germline): KGHSH, LQKENI. Trimming removed 2 bases at V and 1 base at J, with 7 bases between. In nucleotides, the CDR3 is TGTGCCAGCTCACCAGACAGCCGCACAGATACGCAGTATTTT. The encoded protein is CASSPDSRTDTQYF.

The chain joins TRBV28 to TRBJ1-2; 7 positions match TRBD1. The CDR3 loop spans 15 amino acids. Trimming took 3 bases from V and 5 from J; bases not matched to a gene: 9. In germline, CDR1 is MDHEN, CDR2 SYDVKM. The CDR3 DNA reads TGTGCCAGCAGTTTGTCCAGGGGGTTTCCTTATGGCTACACCTTC. Encoded protein: CASSLSRGFPYGYTF.

This sequence joins TRBV7-2 and TRBJ2-1, with TRBD1 identical over 9 bases. The CDR3 loop spans 14 amino acids. The junction had 8 bases not matched to a gene; V was cut back by 5 bases and J by 9 bases. Germline assignment: CDR1 SGHTA and CDR2 FQGNSA. The CDR3 coding sequence is TGTGCCAGCAGCGGTCCCGGGACAGGGAGTGAGCAGTTCTTC. Amino acid sequence: CASSGPGTGSEQFF. Supplemented by reference TRBV7-2 and TRBJ2-1, the full variable domain reads GAGVSQSPSNKVTEKGKDVELRCDPISGHTALYWYRQSLGQGLEFLIYFQGNSAPDKSGLPSDRFSAERTGGSVSTLTIQRTQQEDSAVYLCASSGPGTGSEQFFGPGTRLTVL.